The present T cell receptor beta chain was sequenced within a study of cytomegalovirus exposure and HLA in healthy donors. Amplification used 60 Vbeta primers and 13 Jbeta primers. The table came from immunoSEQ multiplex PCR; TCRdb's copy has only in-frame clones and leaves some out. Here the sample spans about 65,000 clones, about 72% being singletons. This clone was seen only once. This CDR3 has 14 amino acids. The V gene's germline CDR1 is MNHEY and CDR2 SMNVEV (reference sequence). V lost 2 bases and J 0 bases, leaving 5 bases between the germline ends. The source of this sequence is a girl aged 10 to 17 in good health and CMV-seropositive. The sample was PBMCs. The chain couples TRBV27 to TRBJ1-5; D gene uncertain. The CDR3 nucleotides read TGTGCCAGCAGTTTACTAAATAGCAATCAGCCCCAGCATTTT. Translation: CASSLLNSNQPQHF.